The entry below gives a single T cell receptor (beta chain) sequence along with its context. The antigen is undetermined. The sample originates from a study of cytomegalovirus exposure and HLA in healthy donors. It was with 60 Vbeta and 13 Jbeta primers that the PCR ran. How the authors handled the data: It was a later analysis that counted some 80 million unique TCR beta chains, of which some 9.9 million were shared. Only in-frame clones appear in the TCRdb table, and some are missing; sequencing was by immunoSEQ multiplex PCR. V and J calls and clone size are as listed in that table; D and trimming were resolved from the DNA. This table has 55,000 to 65,000 clones, approximately 80% appearing once. The CDR3 has 18 residues. Trimming took off 2 bases at V and 2 bases at J, with 20 bases between the two ends. Germline V gene sequence: CDR1 SEHNR, CDR2 FQNEAQ (reference sequence). General study findings and limits: There was a cluster of highly shared sequence variants that was likely a sequencing artifact. Compared with the roughly 700-donor mean, an Asian-associated ancestry cluster reportedly had fewer N-insertions, according to a later analysis. The classifier reportedly diagnosed cytomegalovirus status with high sensitivity and specificity.

This clonotype originated in a woman in her 30s in good health and CMV-seronegative. The sample was PBMCs. The chain employs TRBV7-9 and TRBJ2-3, with D perhaps matching TRBD1 (5 bases). The CDR3 coding sequence is TGTGCCAGCAGCTTATCACCCCGGTGGAGACAGAACACAGATACGCAGTATTTT. This encodes CASSLSPRWRQNTDTQYF.